Listed below are T cell receptor beta chains from one sample, sequenced in a study of cytomegalovirus exposure and HLA in healthy donors. The table came from immunoSEQ multiplex PCR; TCRdb's copy has only in-frame clones and leaves some out. The sample consists of tens of thousands of clones, around 96% of them appearing once. The sample was PBMCs. The receptors stem from a man aged 18 to 30 in good health and CMV-seropositive. Each CDR3 is given with its conserved first and last residue.

TRBV7-3	TRBJ2-2	CASSPSGLAGGNTGELFF
TRBV11-3	TRBJ2-2	CASSMGLAGGRYTGELFF
TRBV7-3	TRBJ2-7	CASSLNPGLGEEQYF
TRBV6-4	TRBJ2-3	CASSGTGGTDTQYF
TRBV5-1	TRBJ2-1	CASSSPGQRPYNEQFF
TRBV29-1	TRBJ1-1	CSVKYGVTNTEAFF
TRBV9	TRBJ2-7	CASSATTPTYEQYF
TRBV4-2	TRBJ2-7	CASSQRQEQSYEQYF
TRBV6-1	TRBJ2-3	CASSEALAGGPDTQYF
TRBV19	TRBJ2-7	CASTRGPSYEQYF
TRBV18	TRBJ2-5	CASSPPASGDQETQYF
TRBV7-9	TRBJ2-3	CASRGRTGGSTDTQYF
TRBV7-3	TRBJ2-1	CASSSGTSGYNEQFF
TRBV7-8	TRBJ2-5	CASSFNTGEETQYF
TRBV4-1	TRBJ2-3	CASSQGGLARGSQYF
TRBV6-1	TRBJ2-3	CASNAIGLGTDTQYF
TRBV12-5	TRBJ1-1	CASGNRNTEAFF
TRBV30	TRBJ1-6	CAWSQGDGSPLHF
TRBV11-2	TRBJ1-1	CASSLLTGGEAFF
TRBV5-6	TRBJ2-1	CASSLARGKSSYNEQFF
TRBV27	TRBJ2-7	CASQNPLRAGGSSYEQYF
TRBV2	TRBJ1-4	CATTRENEKLFF
TRBV6-1	TRBJ2-7	CASSGETGGAGEQYF
TRBV28	TRBJ2-2	CASRDRGSGGELFF
TRBV5-1	TRBJ2-3	CASSFSGAPDTQYF
TRBV23-1	TRBJ1-2	CASSALTYRVNYGYTF
TRBV6-5	TRBJ1-2	CASSFTWTGRNYGYTF
TRBV6-9	TRBJ2-1	CASNVAGDYNEQFF
TRBV6-4	TRBJ2-1	CASSGLAGNNEQFF
TRBV19	TRBJ1-4	CASSGTGVANEKLFF
TRBV5-1	TRBJ1-1	CASSFTGVDTEAFF
TRBV5-1	TRBJ1-6	CASRLERVHTSPLHF
TRBV11-2	TRBJ2-3	CASSSRDRRTDTQYF
TRBV28	TRBJ2-7	CASSFGLAGVEQYF
TRBV18	TRBJ2-1	CASSPTPGLAIEQFF
TRBV15	TRBJ2-1	CATSGGQGLYNEQFF
TRBV25-1	TRBJ2-2	CASSDFSGRTGELFF
TRBV5-1	TRBJ2-1	CASSLRTSGANEQFF
TRBV7-6	TRBJ2-1	CASSLARESYNEQFF
TRBV27	TRBJ1-1	CASSPLVGGGREAFF
TRBV13	TRBJ2-1	CASRGSGLAGNNEQFF
TRBV6-5	TRBJ2-3	CASSPVWGSTDTQYF
TRBV7-2	TRBJ2-3	CASSFETRRTDTQYF
TRBV5-1	TRBJ2-3	CASSQRGSNTDTQYF
TRBV19	TRBJ1-1	CASNPGTGGASDTEAFF
TRBV18	TRBJ2-2	CASSPQGAMNTGELFF
TRBV7-3	TRBJ2-3	CASSSGQGTDTQYF
TRBV7-2	TRBJ2-5	CASSRGSQETQYF
TRBV9	TRBJ2-5	CASSRGLAGVLGTQYF
TRBV4-2	TRBJ2-3	CASSQEVAGVRNTRTQYF
TRBV18	TRBJ1-1	CASSPPSGEAFF
TRBV6-6	TRBJ1-3	CASSYVDRGSGNTIYF
TRBV11-1	TRBJ2-1	CASSFGIGQGFYNEQFF
TRBV14	TRBJ2-7	CASRPVGGAREQYF
TRBV5-1	TRBJ1-2	CASSLARGDYTF
TRBV7-2	TRBJ2-1	CASSFAPTGSYNEQFF
TRBV7-2	TRBJ1-3	CASSLVSGGGNTIYF
TRBV19	TRBJ2-7	CASSIPGRYEQYF